These 20 T cell receptor beta chains share one sample of origin, sequenced in a study of T-cell reconstitution after alpha-beta-depleted transplantation in children. A library of TCRbeta sequences, prepared with unique molecular identifiers, was generated. TCRdb itself ran the PCR reads through MiXCR, one entry per CDR3 protein. The profile shows approximately 97,000 distinct CDR3 sequences, roughly 7.1% of them singletons. The sample in question was PBMCs, obtained before TCRalphabeta/CD19-depleted stem cell transplant. These receptors were collected from a boy aged 2 to 10 with acute lymphoblastic leukemia, due to receive a stem cell transplant.

The chain combines TRBV4-2 with TRBJ2-1, with a possible D match to TRBD2 (7 bases). V shed 2 bases and J shed 4 bases, with 15 bases lying between them. The germline gives CDR1 LGHNA, CDR2 YNFKEQ. This CDR3 has 16 residues. CDR3 bases: TGTGCCAGCAGCCAACCGACGGGGGGCCAATACAATGAGCAGTTCTTC. It encodes CASSQPTGGQYNEQFF.

This clonotype occurred a few times. Here the CDR3 reads CASSFAGSGYEQYF. CDR3 bases: TGTGCCAGCAGCTTTGCGGGGTCGGGGTACGAGCAGTACTTC. This chain connects TRBV7-9 to TRBJ2-7; D may be TRBD2 (6 bases). The germline gives CDR1 SEHNR, CDR2 FQNEAQ (reference sequence). Trimming left V 3 bases short and J 4 bases short, with 13 bases between. The CDR3 is 14 amino acids.

This sequence joins TRBV6-5 and TRBJ1-2; 7 bases are shared with TRBD1. Germline CDR1 reads MNHEY; CDR2 reads SVGAGI. The V and J ends lost 3 bases and 4 bases, in that order; junction bases with no gene match: 5. The CDR3 runs to 14 residues. CDR3 region: CASSYSGTAYGYTF. The CDR3 bases are TGTGCCAGCAGTTATTCCGGGACAGCCTATGGCTACACCTTC.

This clonotype was recorded at least ten times. V usage is TRBV5-1 and J usage is TRBJ2-2; 7 nucleotides agree with TRBD1. Germline loops: CDR1 SGHRS, CDR2 YFSETQ. There are 16 residues in the CDR3. After removal of 7 bases from V and 0 bases from J, the junction contained 9 bases not matched to a gene. The CDR3 reads CASGTGVTANTGELFF. The DNA of the CDR3 is TGCGCCAGCGGTACAGGGGTTACCGCGAACACCGGGGAGCTGTTTTTT.

Ten or more counts support this clonotype. The V gene is TRBV10-3, the J gene TRBJ2-1, with 7 bases that match TRBD2. This CDR3 contains 13 residues. The germline gives CDR1 ENHRY, CDR2 SYGVKD. Unmatched junction bases numbered 8, after V lost 7 bases and J lost 8 bases. The CDR3 region has the DNA TGTGCCATCACTGGGGAGGGAGAGGATGAGCAGTTCTTC. This codes for CAITGEGEDEQFF.

At least ten counts were recorded for this clonotype. The chain recombines TRBV29-1 with TRBJ2-3; 8 positions match TRBD1. The length of the CDR3 is 17 residues. V trimming: 3 bases; J trimming: 2 bases; junction bases outside the gene matches: 13. From germline, CDR1 is SQVTM and CDR2 ANQGSEA. The DNA of the CDR3 is TGCAGCGTTGATTCGATTATGGGCCAGGGGGCCACAGATACGCAGTATTTT. This encodes CSVDSIMGQGATDTQYF.

The DNA for the CDR3 is TGTGCCAGCAGTCTCGGACAGTTCTATGGCTACACCTTC. Protein: CASSLGQFYGYTF. J is TRBJ1-2 and V is TRBV12-3 or TRBV12-4; D is possibly TRBD1 (6 bases). V was pared by 5 bases and J by 4 bases, with 11 bases between. This CDR3 contains 13 residues.

This clonotype was recorded at least ten times. V gene TRBV6-2 or TRBV6-3 combines with J gene TRBJ1-5, with unresolved D. From germline, CDR1 is MNHEY and CDR2 SVGEGT. Trimming left V 4 bases short and J 7 bases short, with 8 bases between. The CDR3 has 12 residues. In DNA, the CDR3 is TGTGCCAGCAGTTTGGCGGGCCAGCCCCAGCATTTT. Residues: CASSLAGQPQHF.

At least ten counts were recorded for this clonotype. V is TRBV7-3 and J is TRBJ2-1, with 12 bases fitting TRBD2. Germline loops: CDR1 SGHTA, CDR2 FQGTGA. Unmatched junction bases numbered 11, after V lost 5 bases and J lost 0 bases. The CDR3 sequence is 19 residues long. The CDR3 reads CASSPGRLAGGSSYNEQFF. CDR3 coding DNA: TGTGCCAGCAGCCCCGGTCGGCTAGCGGGGGGGAGCTCCTACAATGAGCAGTTCTTC. Combining the CDR3 with reference TRBV7-3 and TRBJ2-1 gives the whole variable domain GAGVSQTPSNKVTEKGKYVELRCDPISGHTALYWYRQSLGQGPEFLIYFQGTGAADDSGLPNDRFFAVRPEGSVSTLKIQRTERGDSAVYLCASSPGRLAGGSSYNEQFFGPGTRLTVL.

This clonotype was counted at least ten times. The chain joins TRBV11-2 to TRBJ2-3, with D possibly matching TRBD2 (7 bases). The V and J ends lost 4 bases and 7 bases respectively, with 21 bases between them. The V gene's germline CDR1 is SGHAT and CDR2 FQNNGV. This CDR3 is built from 16 residues. In nucleotides, the CDR3 is TGTGCCAGCAGCTACCAAGGGGCGGGGGCCCAAAATACGCAGTATTTT. This sequence encodes CASSYQGAGAQNTQYF.

This clonotype came up a few times. The V and J genes are TRBV19 and TRBJ2-6, with D perhaps matching TRBD1 (6 bases). CDR3 size: 16 residues. Germline CDR1 is LNHDA and CDR2 is SQIVND (reference sequence). Between the trimmed V and J ends, which lost 3 bases and 4 bases, there was a span of 13 bases. Here the CDR3 reads CASSIHRGQGANVLTF. The CDR3 DNA follows: TGTGCCAGTAGTATTCATCGTGGACAGGGGGCCAACGTCCTGACTTTC.

The rearrangement uses TRBV20-1 and TRBJ2-7; 7 positions match TRBD1. This CDR3 is 13 amino acids long. V lost 5 bases, J lost 2 bases, and 6 bases stayed unmatched. Germline V gives CDR1 DFQATT, CDR2 SNEGSKA (reference sequence). The CDR3: CSALTGRAYEQYF. In DNA form, the CDR3 reads TGCAGTGCTTTGACAGGGCGGGCCTACGAGCAGTACTTC.

As to this clonotype: Mismatch with germline at one junction end may stem from a read error. J is TRBJ2-1 and V is TRBV7-8; D is uncertain. The CDR3 length is 17 residues. CDR1 and CDR2 from the germline V gene are SGHVS and FQNEAQ. The CDR3 sequence is CASSLVLPVGSYNEQLF. DNA of the CDR3: TGTGCCAGCAGCTTAGTCCTGCCGGTCGGTTCCTACAATGAGCAGCTCTTC.

This clonotype was seen repeatedly, ten times or more. The CDR3 sequence is CSARKRGEQYF. In nucleotides, the CDR3 is TGCAGCGCAAGAAAAAGGGGCGAGCAGTACTTC. This rearrangement joins TRBV29-1 to TRBJ2-7, with D tentatively TRBD1 (5 bases). Germline values: CDR1 SQVTM, CDR2 ANQGSEA. Trimming pared 7 bases from V and 6 bases from J, leaving 13 bases between. CDR3 length equals 11 residues.

This clonotype was picked up a small number of times. The genes are TRBV20-1 and TRBJ2-5; 8 nucleotides line up with TRBD1. Germline CDR1 and CDR2: DFQATT and SNEGSKA (reference sequence). This CDR3 has 16 amino acids. The junction had 14 bases not matched to a gene; V was cut back by 3 bases and J by 5 bases. DNA for the CDR3: TGCAGTGCTAGGCACACCTTACAGGGGGTGGGCGAGACCCAGTACTTC. Encoded protein: CSARHTLQGVGETQYF.

This clonotype has ten or more counts. J is TRBJ2-7 and V is TRBV10-3; D is unclear. The CDR3 loop spans 14 amino acids. CDR1 and CDR2 from the germline V gene are ENHRY and SYGVKD. The V end was cut by 6 bases, the J end by 1 base, with 13 bases between. This CDR3 is CAIRLNPRSYEQYF. Here the CDR3 DNA reads TGTGCCATCAGGCTAAATCCCAGGTCCTACGAGCAGTACTTC.

This clonotype was recorded at least ten times. V gene TRBV5-6 combines with J gene TRBJ2-1; tentatively, D is TRBD2 (6 bases). CDR1 and CDR2 from the germline V gene are SGHDT and YYEEEE. The V end lost 4 bases, the J end lost 7 bases, and 15 bases lay between the germline ends. CDR3 length equals 14 residues. CDR3 sequence reads: CASSPVGSGNEQFF. CDR3 bases: TGTGCCAGCAGCCCTGTCGGGAGCGGAAATGAGCAGTTCTTC.

This clonotype was seen repeatedly, ten times or more. This chain links TRBV7-9 with TRBJ1-2; no firm D call. Between the trimmed V and J ends, which lost 2 bases and 0 bases, there was a span of 13 bases. Germline CDR1 reads SEHNR; CDR2 reads FQNEAQ (reference sequence). This CDR3 is 16 amino acids long. This chain's CDR3 is CASSLRTGRANYGYTF. DNA for the CDR3: TGTGCCAGCAGCTTAAGGACTGGACGCGCTAACTATGGCTACACCTTC.

The chain combines TRBV6-1 with TRBJ2-6; TRBD1 agrees at 8 bases. The germline V gene encodes CDR1 MNHNS and CDR2 SASEGT. The CDR3 spans 16 residues. V lost 5 bases to trimming and J lost 5 bases; unmatched junction nucleotides: 8. The CDR3 bases are TGTGCCAGCAGTAGGACAGGGTCATCTAGGGCCAACGTCCTGACTTTC. Translation: CASSRTGSSRANVLTF.

This clonotype was recorded many times. V is TRBV3-1 and J is TRBJ2-2; 10 nucleotides align to TRBD2. V lost 3 bases, J lost 5 bases, and 12 bases stayed unmatched. The CDR3 length is 18 residues. CDR1 is LGHDT, CDR2 YNNKEL, per germline (reference sequence). CDR3 protein: CASSHHGAGGSRTGELFF. CDR3 nucleotides: TGTGCCAGCAGCCATCACGGAGCGGGGGGGAGTAGGACCGGGGAGCTGTTTTTT.